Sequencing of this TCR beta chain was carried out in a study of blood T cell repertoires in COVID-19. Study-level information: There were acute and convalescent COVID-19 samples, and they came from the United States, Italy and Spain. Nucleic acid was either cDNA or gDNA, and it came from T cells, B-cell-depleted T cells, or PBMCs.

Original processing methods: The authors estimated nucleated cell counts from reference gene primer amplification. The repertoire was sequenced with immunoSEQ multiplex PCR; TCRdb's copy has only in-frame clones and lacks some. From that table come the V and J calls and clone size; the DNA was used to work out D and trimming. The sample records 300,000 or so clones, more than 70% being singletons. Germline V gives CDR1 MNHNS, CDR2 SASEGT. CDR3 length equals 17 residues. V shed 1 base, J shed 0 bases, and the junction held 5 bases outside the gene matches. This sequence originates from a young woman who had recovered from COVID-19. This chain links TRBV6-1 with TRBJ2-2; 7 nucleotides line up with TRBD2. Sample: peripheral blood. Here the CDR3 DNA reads TGTGCCAGCAGTGAAGGGACTAGTGTCCCGAACACCGGGGAGCTGTTTTTT. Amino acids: CASSEGTSVPNTGELFF.